Given below is one T cell receptor beta chain in context. While unrecorded immune exposures were likely, the donors were nominally healthy when sampled. V gave up 3 bases and J gave up 1 base; unmatched junction bases: 6. Germline V gene data show CDR1 as SGHRS and CDR2 as YFSETQ. The CDR3 has 15 amino acids. The PCR was carried out with 60 Vbeta primers and 13 Jbeta primers. TCRdb keeps only in-frame clones here, not all; method: immunoSEQ multiplex PCR. The table shows 150,000 to 200,000 clones, with 65% to 80% occurring only once. These data come from a study of cytomegalovirus exposure and HLA in healthy donors.

V gene TRBV5-1 combines with J gene TRBJ1-1, with 7 bases matching TRBD1. Specimen: PBMCs. This receptor was identified in a female donor in good health and CMV-seronegative. The CDR3 coding sequence is TGCGCCAGCAGCTCGAACACAGGGGCGAACACTGAAGCTTTCTTT. Its protein product is CASSSNTGANTEAFF.